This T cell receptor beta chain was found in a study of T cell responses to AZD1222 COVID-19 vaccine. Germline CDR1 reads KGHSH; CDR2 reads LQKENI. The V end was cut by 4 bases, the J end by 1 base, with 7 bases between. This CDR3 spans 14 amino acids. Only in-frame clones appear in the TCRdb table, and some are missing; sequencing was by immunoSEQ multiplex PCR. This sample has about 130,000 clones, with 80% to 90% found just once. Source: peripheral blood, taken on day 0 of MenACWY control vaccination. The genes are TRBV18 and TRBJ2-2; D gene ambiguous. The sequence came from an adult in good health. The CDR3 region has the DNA TGTGCCAGCTCACTGGCAGGGAACACCGGGGAGCTGTTTTTT. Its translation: CASSLAGNTGELFF.